This TCR beta chain was sequenced in a study of radiation and T cells in renal cell carcinoma. Profiled with immunoSEQ multiplex PCR; TCRdb holds only in-frame clones, not every one. Among 97,000 or so clones, 80% to 90% were seen once, and the ten largest hold roughly 7.6%. The sample's time point: blood 4 weeks post-SBRT, at nephrectomy. Specified treatment: 15 Gy SBRT to primary tumor, nephrectomy 4 weeks later. Nephrectomy followed 15 Gy stereotactic body radiation by 4 weeks. Radiation-treated patients gave blood at baseline, week 2 and week 4. In the case of this clone: Its antigen is undetermined.

Whole-study results and caveats: Top tumor clonotypes rose in blood 2 weeks post-radiation, then contracted. No pretreatment tumor biopsies were available for baseline clonotypes.

Sequenced here: blood, sampled from a patient whose treatment included radiotherapy and nephrectomy. The source is a man aged 55-75 years with renal cell carcinoma.

CDR3 in DNA: TGTGCCAGCAGTGAATCAGGGCGTAATGAAAAACTGTTTTTT. This gives the protein CASSESGRNEKLFF. The chain uses TRBV6-1 and TRBJ1-4; a weak D match, TRBD1 (5 bases). Trimming stripped 2 bases from V and 4 bases from J, with 8 bases between. CDR3 length equals 14 residues. The germline V gene encodes CDR1 MNHNS and CDR2 SASEGT.